A single sample is the source of the 21 T cell receptor beta chains below, sequenced in a study of cytomegalovirus exposure and HLA in healthy donors. Researchers ran the PCR with 60 Vbeta and 13 Jbeta primers. TCRdb keeps only in-frame clones here, not all; method: immunoSEQ multiplex PCR. With about 77,000 clones in the sample, the ten largest clones hold 12% to 15%. The sample consisted of PBMCs. The receptors come from a man between 45 and 60 years old in good health and CMV-seropositive.

This chain links TRBV11-2 with TRBJ1-2, with D unresolved. Trimming took 2 bases from V and 3 from J, leaving 10 bases between them. The CDR3 length is 14 residues. CDR1 is SGHAT and CDR2 is FQNNGV in the germline V gene. CDR3 in amino acids: CASSLNRFHYGYTF. The CDR3 DNA reads TGTGCCAGCAGCTTAAACAGATTCCACTATGGCTACACCTTC.

This rearrangement joins TRBV5-6 to TRBJ2-3; the match to TRBD2 covers 11 bases. Trimming removed 3 bases from V and 2 bases from J; junction bases left unmatched: 11. The CDR3 contains 18 residues. Germline CDR1 reads SGHDT; CDR2 reads YYEEEE. This CDR3 reads CASSSTSGGPTYTDTQYF. The CDR3 nucleotides are TGTGCCAGCAGCTCTACTAGCGGGGGCCCCACCTACACAGATACGCAGTATTTT.

The genes are TRBV7-9 and TRBJ2-7, with 7 bases aligning to TRBD1. The CDR3 extends over 15 amino acids. Germline trimming cut 3 bases from V and 1 base from J; bases unmatched to any gene: 6. Germline V gene data show CDR1 as SEHNR and CDR2 as FQNEAQ (reference sequence). The CDR3 sequence: CASSFRQGTSYEQYF. In DNA, the CDR3 is TGTGCCAGCAGCTTCCGACAGGGTACTTCCTACGAGCAGTACTTC. Supplemented by reference TRBV7-9 and TRBJ2-7, the full variable domain reads DTGVSQNPRHKITKRGQNVTFRCDPISEHNRLYWYRQTLGQGPEFLTYFQNEAQLEKSRLLSDRFSAERPKGSFSTLEIQRTEQGDSAMYLCASSFRQGTSYEQYFGPGTRLTVT.

The CDR3: CATSGGVGGDTEAFF. The CDR3 DNA is TGTGCCACCAGCGGAGGGGTAGGAGGGGACACTGAAGCTTTCTTT. The chain employs TRBV15 and TRBJ1-1, with a weak D call TRBD1 (5 bases). Germline V lookup: CDR1 LNHNV, CDR2 YYDKDF (reference sequence). Trimming took 5 bases from V and 3 from J, leaving 16 bases between them. This CDR3 has 15 amino acids. Combining the CDR3 with reference TRBV15 and TRBJ1-1 gives the whole variable domain DAMVIQNPRYQVTQFGKPVTLSCSQTLNHNVMYWYQQKSSQAPKLLFHYYDKDFNNEADTPDNFQSRRPNTSFCFLDIRSPGLGDTAMYLCATSGGVGGDTEAFFGQGTRLTVV.

The chain has TRBV5-5 and TRBJ2-6; 8 nucleotides match TRBD1. The CDR3 has 16 residues. The ends lost 6 bases at V and 2 bases at J; junction bases unmatched: 7. Germline loops: CDR1 SGHKS, CDR2 YYEKEE (reference sequence). CDR3 amino acids: CASIWTGLPGANVLTF. Written as DNA, the CDR3 is TGTGCCAGCATATGGACAGGGTTACCTGGGGCCAACGTCCTGACTTTC.

The chain has TRBV2 and TRBJ2-2, with a weak D call TRBD1 (5 bases). The V end was cut by 6 bases, the J end by 1 base, with 15 bases between. The CDR3 totals 16 residues. CDR1 and CDR2 (germline): SNHLY, FYNNEI. The CDR3 loop is CASSPRAPRNTGELFF. In nucleotides, the CDR3 is TGTGCCAGCAGCCCCAGGGCCCCGAGGAACACCGGGGAGCTGTTTTTT.

The rearrangement joins TRBV5-1 to TRBJ1-5; 9 bases line up with TRBD1. The V gene's germline CDR1 is SGHRS and CDR2 YFSETQ. After removal of 5 bases from V and 5 bases from J, the junction contained 8 bases not matched to a gene. This CDR3 contains 15 residues. The CDR3 loop reads CASSLTGTGYQPQHF. The CDR3 DNA follows: TGCGCCAGCAGTCTCACCGGGACAGGGTATCAGCCCCAGCATTTT. Combining the CDR3 with reference TRBV5-1 and TRBJ1-5 gives the whole variable domain KAGVTQTPRYLIKTRGQQVTLSCSPISGHRSVSWYQQTPGQGLQFLFEYFSETQRNKGNFPGRFSGRQFSNSRSEMNVSTLELGDSALYLCASSLTGTGYQPQHFGDGTRLSIL.

The rearrangement links TRBV6-1 to TRBJ2-7; possibly TRBD1 for D (5 bases). The CDR3 consists of 13 residues. CDR1 MNHNS and CDR2 SASEGT come from the germline V gene. V was cut by 4 bases and J by 5 bases, with 12 bases left in between. The CDR3 reads CASSVNTGNEQYF. CDR3 bases: TGTGCCAGCAGTGTTAATACAGGAAACGAGCAGTACTTC.

The DNA for the CDR3 is TGTGCCAGCAGCCTTGGACAGGGAAGCCAGCCCCAGCATTTT. Translating gives CASSLGQGSQPQHF. The chain links TRBV9 to TRBJ1-5; 8 bases agree with TRBD1. Germline V gene data show CDR1 as SGDLS and CDR2 as YYNGEE. V lost 4 bases and J lost 7; bases outside the gene matches: 7. The length of the CDR3 is 14 residues. The full variable domain, in which reference TRBV9 and TRBJ1-5 provide the parts outside the CDR3, is DSGVTQTPKHLITATGQRVTLRCSPRSGDLSVYWYQQSLDQGLQFLIQYYNGEERAKGNILERFSAQQFPDLHSELNLSSLELGDSALYFCASSLGQGSQPQHFGDGTRLSIL.

This sequence joins TRBV18 and TRBJ2-3; the D gene is possibly TRBD1 (5 bases). Germline assignment: CDR1 KGHSH and CDR2 LQKENI. This CDR3 is 16 amino acids long. The V end was cut by 0 bases, the J end by 2 bases, with 12 bases between. In DNA form, the CDR3 reads TGTGCCAGCTCACCACCAAGACAGTGGTACACAGATACGCAGTATTTT. It specifies CASSPPRQWYTDTQYF.

This sequence joins TRBV2 and TRBJ1-2; 8 bases fit TRBD1. This CDR3 region has 14 residues. Trimming cost V 3 bases and J 8 bases; bases outside gene matches: 8. The germline V gene has CDR1 SNHLY and CDR2 FYNNEI. Here the CDR3 reads CASSEGQAGRGYTF. The CDR3 DNA is TGTGCCAGCAGTGAGGGACAGGCGGGGAGAGGCTACACCTTC.

The chain combines TRBV6-1 with TRBJ2-1, with a tentative D call TRBD2 (6 bases). The CDR3 totals 16 residues. From germline, CDR1 is MNHNS and CDR2 SASEGT. The ends were cut back, 4 bases at V and 6 bases at J, with 19 bases in the middle. CDR3 DNA sequence: TGTGCCAGCAGTGGGGCTAGCGACACCCGGATCAATGAGCAGTTCTTC. Translating it yields CASSGASDTRINEQFF.

CDR3 loop: CASSISTGQNNSPLHF. DNA for the CDR3: TGTGCCAGTAGTATTTCCACAGGGCAAAATAATTCACCCCTCCACTTT. The chain couples TRBV19 to TRBJ1-6; weak D call: TRBD1 (6 bases). The ends were cut back, 3 bases at V and 5 bases at J, with 14 bases in the middle. This CDR3 is 16 amino acids long. Looked up from germline, CDR1 is LNHDA and CDR2 is SQIVND (reference sequence).

The chain carries TRBV7-9 and TRBJ2-1, with no clear D. Per the germline V gene, CDR1 is SEHNR and CDR2 is FQNEAQ (reference sequence). V lost 4 bases to trimming and J lost 3 bases, with 7 bases between them. CDR3 length: 13 amino acids. The CDR3 DNA sequence: TGTGCCAGCAGCTCCATAGTCTACAATGAGCAGTTCTTC. Translation gives CASSSIVYNEQFF.

J is TRBJ1-2 and V is TRBV4-1; 9 bases align to TRBD1. Germline V gene data show CDR1 as MGHRA and CDR2 as YSYEKL. Trimming cost V 2 bases and J 0 bases; bases outside gene matches: 7. The CDR3 loop spans 17 amino acids. The chain's CDR3 is CASSQSFGTGSNYGYTF. CDR3 nucleotides: TGCGCCAGCAGCCAATCCTTCGGGACAGGGTCTAACTATGGCTACACCTTC.

The chain recombines TRBV7-6 with TRBJ2-7; the D gene is possibly TRBD2 (6 bases). The germline gives CDR1 SGHVS, CDR2 FNYEAQ. This CDR3 comprises 14 residues. Trimming shortened V by 5 bases and J by 3 bases, and 14 bases separated the two germline ends. The CDR3 DNA reads as TGTGCCAGCAGCCGAGGGACTGATGACTACGAGCAGTACGTC. Translating it yields CASSRGTDDYEQYV.

V usage is TRBV13 and J usage is TRBJ2-3, with 7 bases identical to TRBD1. V dropped 4 bases and J dropped 6; count of bases not matched to a gene: 7. CDR1 and CDR2 from the germline V gene are PRHDT and FYEKMQ (reference sequence). The length of the CDR3 is 14 residues. The CDR3 region has the DNA TGTGCCAGCAGCTCCTTGACAGGGATGGATACGCAGTATTTT. Its translation: CASSSLTGMDTQYF.

In DNA form, the CDR3 reads TGCAGCGTTGTCCCGACAGGGGCTAGCTACGAGCAGTACTTC. Translated, it gives CSVVPTGASYEQYF. The rearrangement joins TRBV29-1 to TRBJ2-7, with TRBD1 identical over 8 bases. Germline V gives CDR1 SQVTM, CDR2 ANQGSEA. J was trimmed by 3 bases and V by 4 bases; bases with no gene match: 8. The CDR3 sequence is 14 residues long.

The V and J genes are TRBV5-1 and TRBJ1-1; TRBD1 matches at 11 bases. The CDR3 consists of 16 residues. After removal of 4 bases from V and 7 bases from J, the junction contained 12 bases not matched to a gene. Looked up from germline, CDR1 is SGHRS and CDR2 is YFSETQ. The CDR3 DNA sequence: TGCGCCAGCAGCCCGGGACAGGGGGGAAACCAGGGTGAAGCTTTCTTT. Encoded protein: CASSPGQGGNQGEAFF.

This sequence joins TRBV6-5 and TRBJ2-2; D is ambiguous. Germline-derived CDR1 and CDR2 are MNHEY and SVGAGI. There are 11 residues in the CDR3. Trimming cost V 7 bases and J 7 bases, with 7 bases left between them. CDR3 amino acids: CASTLSGELFF. The CDR3 coding sequence is TGTGCCAGCACTCTTAGCGGGGAGCTGTTTTTT.

The gene calls are TRBV2 and TRBJ1-4; 7 bases align to TRBD1. V lost 8 bases to trimming and J lost 4 bases; unmatched junction nucleotides: 1. The germline gives CDR1 SNHLY, CDR2 FYNNEI. The CDR3 runs to 12 residues. CDR3 DNA sequence: TGTGCCAGCGGGACAGATAATGAAAAACTGTTTTTT. Translation gives CASGTDNEKLFF.